Listed here are 6 T cell receptor beta chains from one sample, sequenced in a study of Ad26.COV2.S vaccination and SARS-CoV-2 variants. Only in-frame clones appear in the TCRdb table, and some are missing; sequencing was by immunoSEQ multiplex PCR. In the table there are around 300,000 clones, around 88% of which are singletons. The treatment denotes: 19 received Ad26.COV2.S at low or high dose, single or two shots; about five received placebo; per-sample allocation not given. Each sample was drawn 63 days after the first injection (of vaccine or placebo). Material: peripheral blood, obtained in a trial of Ad26.COV2.S vaccine versus placebo. The source is a person aged 18-65 years who received the Ad26.COV2.S COVID-19 vaccine or a placebo.

The chain couples TRBV19 to TRBJ2-3, with TRBD2 matching over 7 bases. Germline CDR1 and CDR2: LNHDA and SQIVND (reference sequence). The CDR3 has 12 amino acids. Trimming cost V 7 bases and J 3 bases; bases outside gene matches: 1. The CDR3 spells CASMGGTDTQYF. The CDR3 DNA follows: TGTGCCAGTATGGGGGGGACAGATACGCAGTATTTT. Full variable domain (missing parts from reference TRBV19 and TRBJ2-3): DGGITQSPKYLFRKEGQNVTLSCEQNLNHDAMYWYRQDPGQGLRLIYYSQIVNDFQKGDIAEGYSVSREKKESFPLTVTSAQKNPTAFYLCASMGGTDTQYFGPGTRLTVL.

The genes are TRBV28 and TRBJ2-7, with 8 bases that match TRBD1. Germline V gene data show CDR1 as MDHEN and CDR2 as SYDVKM. CDR3 length: 14 amino acids. Trimming cost V 7 bases and J 3 bases; bases outside gene matches: 8. The CDR3 protein is CASTNGQGYYEQYF. The CDR3 DNA is TGTGCCAGCACAAATGGACAGGGCTACTACGAGCAGTACTTC.

The chain has TRBV6-1 and TRBJ1-1, with D possibly being TRBD1 (6 bases). The CDR3 has 14 amino acids. V was cut by 0 bases and J by 5 bases, with 10 bases left in between. CDR1 and CDR2 (germline): MNHNS, SASEGT. CDR3 loop: CASSEAQGMTEAFF. In nucleotides, the CDR3 is TGTGCCAGCAGTGAAGCGCAGGGGATGACTGAAGCTTTCTTT.

V gene TRBV2 combines with J gene TRBJ1-2, with D perhaps TRBD1 (6 bases). The CDR3 is 16 amino acids. Germline V gene lookup returns CDR1 SNHLY and CDR2 FYNNEI. With 10 bases removed from V and 4 bases from J, the gap between germline ends came to 25 bases. CDR3 bases: TGTGCCATCCGGGGGCCGCAACCCCGGGGGCCCTATGGCTACACCTTC. It codes for CAIRGPQPRGPYGYTF.

This clone was observed a few times. The CDR3 loop is CASSMGPTQNTEAFF. CDR3 coding DNA: TGTGCCAGTAGTATGGGGCCGACCCAGAACACTGAAGCTTTCTTT. V and J are TRBV19 and TRBJ1-1, with D perhaps matching TRBD1 (5 bases). Germline lookup yields CDR1 LNHDA and CDR2 SQIVND (reference sequence). V gave up 3 bases and J gave up 1 base, with 12 bases separating them. The CDR3 length is 15 residues.

The count of this clone is one. The V call is TRBV4-1, the J call TRBJ1-2, with unresolved D. The germline V and J ends were trimmed by 0 bases and 7 bases, with 12 bases remaining between them. This CDR3 is 14 amino acids long. Germline-derived CDR1 and CDR2 are MGHRA and YSYEKL. CDR3 in DNA: TGCGCCAGCAGCCAAGATTCTGGTATGGGTGGCTACACCTTC. Translation gives CASSQDSGMGGYTF.